The clone carrying this T cell receptor beta chain showed up just a few times. The antigen remains unidentified. The sample is drawn from a study of post-analysis software for immune sequencing data. Looking at the study overall: Several disease courses (relapsing-remitting, secondary progressive and progressive-relapsing) of multiple sclerosis were included. The study, taken as a whole, reports: Among multiple sclerosis patients, normalized Chao1 diversity was significantly below that of controls. Higher frequency in patients than in controls was seen for five TRBV segments, with TRBV5-6, TRBV5-1 and TRBV20-1 among them. Strong co-clustering by F measure was seen for same-batch samples.

This CDR3 spans 11 amino acids. Between the trimmed V and J ends, which lost 7 bases and 4 bases, there was a span of 10 bases. Germline CDR1 SQVTM, CDR2 ANQGSEA. Libraries were made from TCR beta cDNA, and they carried unique molecular identifiers. When 1 to 10 million T cells were used, they gave roughly 500,000 cDNA molecules. TCRdb re-derived calls from the PCR reads in MiXCR, one entry per CDR3 protein. Of under 900,000 distinct CDR3 sequences in the sample, 53% were seen once. Sequencing was carried out using blood. The V and J genes are TRBV29-1 and TRBJ2-5; D is perhaps TRBD2 (5 bases). The sequence was obtained from a girl between 5 and 17 years old with multiple sclerosis. The CDR3 loop reads CSGRTRETQYF. CDR3 bases: TGCAGCGGGAGGACCCGAGAGACCCAGTACTTC. Drawing the rest from reference TRBV29-1 and TRBJ2-5, the complete variable domain is SAVISQKPSRDICQRGTSLTIQCQVDSQVTMMFWYRQQPGQSLTLIATANQGSEATYESGFVIDKFPISRPNLTFSTLTVSNMSPEDSSIYLCSGRTRETQYFGPGTRLLVL.